This TCR beta chain was captured in a study of long-term antiretroviral therapy in people with HIV. This was the immunoSEQ v3.0 assay at survey level. TCRdb keeps only in-frame clones here, not all; method: immunoSEQ multiplex PCR. Of about 9,700 clones in the sample, roughly four fifths were seen once. Study-wide results and caveats: Dating from the mid-2000s to the late 2010s, the blood was possibly obtained under older ART regimens. Following ART, diversity rose but still fell short of transplant donor controls.

Every participant gave one or more pre-ART and two or more post-ART PBMC samples. Deletions cut 8 bases from V and 3 bases from J, with 17 bases between. The CDR3 length is 15 residues. In germline, CDR1 is MNHNS, CDR2 SASEGT. A note on this clone: What it recognizes is unknown.

This TCR was recovered from a man aged 35-49 years with HIV. The sample in question was unsorted PBMCs, obtained 1.8 years before starting antiretroviral therapy. The genes are TRBV6-1 and TRBJ1-5; D perhaps matches TRBD1 (5 bases). The CDR3 nucleotides read TGTGCCAGCTCCCATCGGGACGACCCCAATCAGCCCCAGCATTTT. Its translation: CASSHRDDPNQPQHF.